The 15 T cell receptor beta chains below come from one sample, sequenced in a study of a mutant IDH1 vaccine in newly diagnosed glioma. These receptors have no identified antigens. The time point denotes: week 35, safety follow-up. Vaccination comprised doses that each held 300 ug of mutant IDH1 20-mer peptide, plus topical imiquimod. TCRdb's copy holds only in-frame clones and misses some; the assay was immunoSEQ multiplex PCR. The sample consists of over 45,000 clones, approximately 92% of them appearing once. The sample was PBMCs, taken from a glioma patient whose treatment included an IDH1 peptide vaccine. The receptors here all came from a man aged 50-60 years with glioma.

The chain links TRBV7-8 to TRBJ2-7; 10 positions agree with TRBD2. From germline, CDR1 is SGHVS and CDR2 FQNEAQ. V shed 1 base and J 7 bases; nucleotides not matched to a gene: 7. The CDR3 spans 15 residues. The CDR3 region is CASSLEMGAGGEQYF. DNA of the CDR3: TGTGCCAGCAGCTTAGAGATGGGAGCGGGAGGGGAGCAGTACTTC.

Only one count was recorded for this clone. The rearrangement joins TRBV11-2 to TRBJ1-4, with a tentative D call TRBD1 (5 bases). Germline CDR1 reads SGHAT; CDR2 reads FQNNGV. The germline V and J ends were trimmed by 5 bases and 2 bases, with 12 bases remaining between them. CDR3 length: 15 amino acids. The CDR3 loop reads CASSPRGTTNEKLFF. CDR3 coding DNA: TGTGCCAGCAGCCCCCGGGGGACCACTAATGAAAAACTGTTTTTT.

The sample holds one count of this clone. This chain joins TRBV4-2 and TRBJ2-2; 8 bases are shared with TRBD2. CDR1 is LGHNA and CDR2 is YNFKEQ in the germline V gene. This CDR3 is 16 amino acids long. V lost 1 base and J lost 1; bases outside the gene matches: 2. The CDR3 protein is CASSQGTSLNTGELFF. CDR3 sequence (DNA): TGTGCCAGCAGCCAAGGGACTAGCCTGAACACCGGGGAGCTGTTTTTT.

The chain carries TRBV2 and TRBJ2-4, with D possibly being TRBD1 or TRBD2 (7 bases each). The CDR3 is 15 residues long. Trimming removed 5 bases from V and 8 bases from J, with 19 bases in between. The germline CDR1 and CDR2 sequences are SNHLY and FYNNEI. CDR3 sequence (DNA): TGTGCCAGCAGTCCGGGGGAGGGGGCCTGGTACATTCAGTACTTC. Translation gives CASSPGEGAWYIQYF.

The chain combines TRBV5-1 with TRBJ2-1; 11 bases align to TRBD1. The germline V gene encodes CDR1 SGHRS and CDR2 YFSETQ. This CDR3 is 15 amino acids long. Trimming cost V 4 bases and J 7 bases; bases outside gene matches: 7. CDR3 protein: CASSGGQGAFNEQFF. In DNA, the CDR3 is TGCGCCAGCAGCGGCGGACAGGGGGCTTTTAATGAGCAGTTCTTC.

CDR3 nucleotide sequence: TGTGCCAGCAGTTTCCTACCCGACTTGCGGACTGAAGCTTTCTTT. It specifies CASSFLPDLRTEAFF. The chain combines TRBV27 with TRBJ1-1; the D is unclear. This CDR3 is built from 15 residues. CDR1 and CDR2 (germline): MNHEY, SMNVEV (reference sequence). Trimming removed 3 bases from V and 5 bases from J, with 16 bases in between.

The V call is TRBV7-9, the J call TRBJ2-3; D tentatively reads TRBD1 or TRBD2 (6 bases each). The germline V and J ends were trimmed by 5 bases and 4 bases, with 19 bases remaining between them. Germline V CDR1 and CDR2: SEHNR, FQNEAQ (reference sequence). This CDR3 region has 16 residues. For the CDR3, the DNA is TGTGCCAGCAGCCCCCGTAGGGGGGAGATCCCAGATACGCAGTATTTT. Its protein is CASSPRRGEIPDTQYF. Based on the CDR3 plus reference TRBV7-9 and TRBJ2-3, the full variable domain is DTGVSQNPRHKITKRGQNVTFRCDPISEHNRLYWYRQTLGQGPEFLTYFQNEAQLEKSRLLSDRFSAERPKGSFSTLEIQRTEQGDSAMYLCASSPRRGEIPDTQYFGPGTRLTVL.

The chain is built from TRBV6-5 and TRBJ1-2, with 7 bases identical to TRBD1. In germline, CDR1 is MNHEY, CDR2 SVGAGI. J was trimmed by 5 bases and V by 6 bases; bases with no gene match: 12. CDR3 length equals 15 residues. CDR3: CASRNPGQNIYGYTF. Here the CDR3 DNA reads TGTGCCAGCAGGAACCCGGGACAGAACATATATGGCTACACCTTC.

The genes are TRBV30 and TRBJ1-1; TRBD1 might be the D (6 bases). Germline V gene lookup returns CDR1 GTSNPN and CDR2 SVGIG (reference sequence). The V and J ends lost 5 bases and 4 bases respectively, with 20 bases between them. The CDR3 totals 15 residues. CDR3 protein: CAWASLGQGSTEAFF. Here the CDR3 DNA reads TGTGCCTGGGCGTCGTTGGGGCAGGGGAGCACTGAAGCTTTCTTT.

This chain connects TRBV2 to TRBJ1-2; 9 positions match TRBD1. The V and J ends lost 6 bases and 8 bases, in that order; junction bases with no gene match: 10. The CDR3 is 14 amino acids. Germline loops: CDR1 SNHLY, CDR2 FYNNEI. The CDR3 protein is CASRSTGQGYGYTF. DNA of the CDR3: TGTGCCAGCAGGAGTACGGGACAGGGATACGGCTACACCTTC.

The genes are TRBV27 and TRBJ1-4; 7 nucleotides agree with TRBD1. CDR1 is MNHEY and CDR2 is SMNVEV in the germline V gene (reference sequence). The V gene end was trimmed by 3 bases and the J gene end by 2 bases; junction bases not matched to a gene: 9. The CDR3 has 17 residues. CDR3 in amino acids: CASSFMLPTGTNEKLFF. As DNA, the CDR3 is TGTGCCAGCAGTTTTATGCTTCCGACAGGGACTAATGAAAAACTGTTTTTT.

The rearrangement links TRBV28 to TRBJ1-4; D remains ambiguous. From germline, CDR1 is MDHEN and CDR2 SYDVKM. V was trimmed by 5 bases and J by 5 bases, leaving 15 bases between them. The CDR3 is 15 amino acids. In DNA form, the CDR3 reads TGTGCCAGCAGTCTGCAGGTCCTAGGAAATGAAAAACTGTTTTTT. It is translated as CASSLQVLGNEKLFF.

The chain carries TRBV7-9 and TRBJ2-2; unclear D gene. The CDR3 contains 15 residues. The germline CDR1 and CDR2 sequences are SEHNR and FQNEAQ (reference sequence). The V end was cut by 3 bases, the J end by 5 bases, with 13 bases between. The CDR3 DNA is TGTGCCAGCAGCTTTTTCACGAAAGGGACCGGGGAGCTGTTTTTT. Its protein product is CASSFFTKGTGELFF.

V and J are TRBV18 and TRBJ1-1; the match to TRBD1 covers 7 bases. The CDR3 has 13 amino acids. J was trimmed by 5 bases and V by 5 bases; bases with no gene match: 5. Germline V gives CDR1 KGHSH, CDR2 LQKENI. CDR3 amino acids: CASSTTGVTEAFF. The CDR3 region has the DNA TGTGCCAGCTCAACTACAGGGGTGACTGAAGCTTTCTTT. Supplemented by reference TRBV18 and TRBJ1-1, the full variable domain reads NAGVMQNPRHLVRRRGQEARLRCSPMKGHSHVYWYRQLPEEGLKFMVYLQKENIIDESGMPKERFSAEFPKEGPSILRIQQVVRGDSAAYFCASSTTGVTEAFFGQGTRLTVV.

The J gene is TRBJ2-1, the V gene TRBV27; the D gene is possibly TRBD1 (8 bases). Per the germline V gene, CDR1 is MNHEY and CDR2 is SMNVEV (reference sequence). This CDR3 spans 19 amino acids. The V end was cut by 2 bases, the J end by 5 bases, with 25 bases between. The CDR3 region is CASSLEGGDGQGGHNEQFF. In DNA form, the CDR3 reads TGTGCCAGCAGTTTAGAGGGGGGGGATGGACAGGGCGGACACAATGAGCAGTTCTTC.